The source of this T cell receptor beta chain is a study of read filtering for tumor transcriptome and immune sequencing. The library was built from 400 ng RNA with molecular barcoded adaptors for alpha/delta and beta/gamma chains. TCRdb reanalysed the reads using MiXCR and keeps one entry per CDR3 protein. The sample records around 50,000 distinct CDR3 sequences, around a fifth being singletons. This clonotype was recorded a few times. Germline trimming cut 0 bases from V and 4 bases from J; bases unmatched to any gene: 3. Germline-derived CDR1 and CDR2 are MDHEN and SYDVKM. CDR3 length: 16 amino acids.

Source material: a population of CD138-negative cells sorted from bone marrow. The chain employs TRBV28 and TRBJ1-5, with TRBD1 matching over 10 bases. This TCR came from a donor aged 40 or older with multiple myeloma. This chain's CDR3 is CASSLWGQGLNQPQHF. The CDR3 nucleotides read TGTGCCAGCAGTTTATGGGGACAGGGGTTGAATCAGCCCCAGCATTTT.